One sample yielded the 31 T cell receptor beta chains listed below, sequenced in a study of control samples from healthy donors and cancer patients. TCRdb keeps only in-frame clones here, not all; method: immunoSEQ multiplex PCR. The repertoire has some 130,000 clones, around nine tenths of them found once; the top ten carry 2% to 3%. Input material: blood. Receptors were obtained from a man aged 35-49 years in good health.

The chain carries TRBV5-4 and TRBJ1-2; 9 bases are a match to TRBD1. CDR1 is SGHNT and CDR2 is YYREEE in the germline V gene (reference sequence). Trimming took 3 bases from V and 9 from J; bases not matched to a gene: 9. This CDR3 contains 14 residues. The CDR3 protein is CASSSRDREDSYTF. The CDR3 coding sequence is TGTGCCAGCAGCTCCCGGGACAGGGAAGACAGCTACACCTTC.

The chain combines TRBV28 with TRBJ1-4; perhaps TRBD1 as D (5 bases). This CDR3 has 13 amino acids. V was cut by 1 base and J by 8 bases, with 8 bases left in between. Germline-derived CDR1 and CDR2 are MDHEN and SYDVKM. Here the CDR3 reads CASSLSRQEKLFF. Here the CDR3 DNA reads TGTGCCAGCAGTTTATCAAGACAGGAAAAACTGTTTTTT. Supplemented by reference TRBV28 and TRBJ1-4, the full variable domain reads DVKVTQSSRYLVKRTGEKVFLECVQDMDHENMFWYRQDPGLGLRLIYFSYDVKMKEKGDIPEGYSVSREKKERFSLILESASTNQTSMYLCASSLSRQEKLFFGSGTQLSVL.

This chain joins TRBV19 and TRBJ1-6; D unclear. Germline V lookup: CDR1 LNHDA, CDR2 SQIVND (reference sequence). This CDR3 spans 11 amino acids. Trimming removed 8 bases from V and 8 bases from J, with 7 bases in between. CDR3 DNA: TGTGCCAGTGGATCCGATTCACCCCTCCACTTT. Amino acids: CASGSDSPLHF.

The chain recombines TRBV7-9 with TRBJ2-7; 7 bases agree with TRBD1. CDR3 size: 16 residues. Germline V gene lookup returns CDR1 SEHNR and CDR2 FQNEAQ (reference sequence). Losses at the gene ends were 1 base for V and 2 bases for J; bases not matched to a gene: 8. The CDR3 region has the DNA TGTGCCAGCAGCTTAGAGTCTGGGACAGACACCTACGAGCAGTACTTC. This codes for CASSLESGTDTYEQYF.

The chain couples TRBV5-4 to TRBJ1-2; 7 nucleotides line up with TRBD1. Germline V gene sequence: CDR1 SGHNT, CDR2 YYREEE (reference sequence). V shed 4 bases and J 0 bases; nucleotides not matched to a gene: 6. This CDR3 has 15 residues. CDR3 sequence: CASSPGQIPNYGYTF. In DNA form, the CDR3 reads TGTGCCAGCAGCCCGGGACAGATCCCTAACTATGGCTACACCTTC.

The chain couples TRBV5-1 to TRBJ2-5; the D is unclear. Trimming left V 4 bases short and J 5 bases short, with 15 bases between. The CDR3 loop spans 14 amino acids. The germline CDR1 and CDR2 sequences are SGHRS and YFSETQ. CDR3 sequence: CASSLDTLAETQYF. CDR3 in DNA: TGCGCCAGCAGCCTAGACACGCTCGCGGAGACCCAGTACTTC.

The CDR3 DNA reads as TGTGCCAGCAGTGAGATATACAATGAGCAGTTCTTC. This codes for CASSEIYNEQFF. The chain joins TRBV25-1 to TRBJ2-1, with D unresolved. Trimming pared 3 bases from V and 4 bases from J, leaving 4 bases between. CDR1 and CDR2 from the germline V gene are MGHDK and SYGVNS. This CDR3 has 12 amino acids. The whole variable domain, filled in from reference TRBV25-1 and TRBJ2-1, reads EADIYQTPRYLVIGTGKKITLECSQTMGHDKMYWYQQDPGMELHLIHYSYGVNSTEKGDLSSESTVSRIRTEHFPLTLESARPSHTSQYLCASSEIYNEQFFGPGTRLTVL.

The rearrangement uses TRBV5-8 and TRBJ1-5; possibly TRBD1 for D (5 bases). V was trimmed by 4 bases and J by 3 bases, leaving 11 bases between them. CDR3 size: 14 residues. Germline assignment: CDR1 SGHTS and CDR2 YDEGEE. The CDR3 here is CASSTRDLNQPQHF. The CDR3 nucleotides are TGTGCCAGCAGCACCCGGGACCTCAATCAGCCCCAGCATTTT.

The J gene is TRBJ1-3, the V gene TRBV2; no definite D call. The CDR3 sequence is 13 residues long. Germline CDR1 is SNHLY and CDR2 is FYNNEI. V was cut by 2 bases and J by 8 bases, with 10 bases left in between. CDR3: CASSEPRGDTIYF. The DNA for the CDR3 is TGTGCCAGCAGTGAACCCCGTGGGGACACCATATATTTT. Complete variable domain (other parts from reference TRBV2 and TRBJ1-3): EPEVTQTPSHQVTQMGQEVILRCVPISNHLYFYWYRQILGQKVEFLVSFYNNEISEKSEIFDDQFSVERPDGSNFTLKIRSTKLEDSAMYFCASSEPRGDTIYFGEGSWLTVV.

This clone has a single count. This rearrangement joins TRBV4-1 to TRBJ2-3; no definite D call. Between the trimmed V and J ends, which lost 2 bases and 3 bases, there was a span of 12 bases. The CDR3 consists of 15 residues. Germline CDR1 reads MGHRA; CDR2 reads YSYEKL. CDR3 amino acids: CASSQLFWGTDTQYF. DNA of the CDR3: TGCGCCAGCAGCCAACTGTTCTGGGGTACAGATACGCAGTATTTT.

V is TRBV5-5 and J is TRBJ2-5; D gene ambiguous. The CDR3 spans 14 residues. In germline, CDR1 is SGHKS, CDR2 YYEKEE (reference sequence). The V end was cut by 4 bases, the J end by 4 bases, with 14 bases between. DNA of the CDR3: TGTGCCAGCAGCCAACCGGATGGTGCAGAGACCCAGTACTTC. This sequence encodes CASSQPDGAETQYF.

CDR3 region: CASSSGTGDSALHF. As DNA, the CDR3 is TGCGCCAGCAGCTCCGGGACAGGGGACTCTGCCCTCCACTTT. The V call is TRBV5-1, the J call TRBJ1-6; TRBD1 agrees at 10 bases. Germline lookup yields CDR1 SGHRS and CDR2 YFSETQ. The CDR3 is 14 residues long. V lost 3 bases, J lost 14 bases, and 8 bases stayed unmatched.

The chain's CDR3 is CAISESQGWQYF. The CDR3, as DNA: TGTGCCATCAGTGAGTCACAGGGATGGCAGTACTTC. This sequence joins TRBV10-3 and TRBJ2-7; a possible D gene is TRBD1 (6 bases). Trimming took off 0 bases at V and 9 bases at J, with 9 bases between the two ends. Germline values: CDR1 ENHRY, CDR2 SYGVKD. This CDR3 is 12 amino acids long.

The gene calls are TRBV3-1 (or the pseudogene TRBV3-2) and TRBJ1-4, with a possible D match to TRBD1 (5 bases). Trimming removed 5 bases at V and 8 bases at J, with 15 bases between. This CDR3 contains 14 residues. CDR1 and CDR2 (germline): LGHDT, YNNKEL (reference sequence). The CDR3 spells CASSAPGVWEKLFF. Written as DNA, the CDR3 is TGTGCCAGCAGCGCCCCGGGGGTCTGGGAAAAACTGTTTTTT.

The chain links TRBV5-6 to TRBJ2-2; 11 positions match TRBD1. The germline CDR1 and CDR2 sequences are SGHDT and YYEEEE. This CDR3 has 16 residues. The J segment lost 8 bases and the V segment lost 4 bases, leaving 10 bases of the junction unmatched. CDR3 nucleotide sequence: TGTGCCAGCAGCCCCTGGACAGGGGGCACGGAAGGGGAGCTGTTTTTT. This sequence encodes CASSPWTGGTEGELFF.

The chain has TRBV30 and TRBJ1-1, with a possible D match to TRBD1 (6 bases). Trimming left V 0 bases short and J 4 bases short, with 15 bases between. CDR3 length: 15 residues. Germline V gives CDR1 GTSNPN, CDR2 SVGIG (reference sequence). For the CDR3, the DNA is TGTGCCTGGAGTGTCCCGGGGGTAGGGGGCACTGAAGCTTTCTTT. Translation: CAWSVPGVGGTEAFF.

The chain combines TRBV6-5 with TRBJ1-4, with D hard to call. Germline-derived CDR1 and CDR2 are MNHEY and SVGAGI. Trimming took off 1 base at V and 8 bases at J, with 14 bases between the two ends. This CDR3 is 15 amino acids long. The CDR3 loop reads CASSYLGWEGEKLFF. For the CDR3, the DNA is TGTGCCAGCAGTTACTTAGGTTGGGAAGGCGAAAAACTGTTTTTT.

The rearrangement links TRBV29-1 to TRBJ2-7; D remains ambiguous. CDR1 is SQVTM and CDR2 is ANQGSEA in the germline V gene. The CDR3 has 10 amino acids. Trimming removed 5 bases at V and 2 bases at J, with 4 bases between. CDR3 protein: CSVLAYEQYF. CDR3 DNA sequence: TGCAGCGTTCTCGCCTACGAGCAGTACTTC.

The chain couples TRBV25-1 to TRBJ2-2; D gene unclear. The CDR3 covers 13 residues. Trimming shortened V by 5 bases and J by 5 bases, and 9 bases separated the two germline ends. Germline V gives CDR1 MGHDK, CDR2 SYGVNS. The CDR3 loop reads CASSPPWTGELFF. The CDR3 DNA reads TGTGCCAGCAGTCCCCCCTGGACCGGGGAGCTGTTTTTT. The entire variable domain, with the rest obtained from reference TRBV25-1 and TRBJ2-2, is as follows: EADIYQTPRYLVIGTGKKITLECSQTMGHDKMYWYQQDPGMELHLIHYSYGVNSTEKGDLSSESTVSRIRTEHFPLTLESARPSHTSQYLCASSPPWTGELFFGEGSRLTVL.

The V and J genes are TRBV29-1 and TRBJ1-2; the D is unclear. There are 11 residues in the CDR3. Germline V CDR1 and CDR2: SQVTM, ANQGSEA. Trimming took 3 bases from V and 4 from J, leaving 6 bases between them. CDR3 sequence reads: CSVEDAYGYTF. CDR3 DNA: TGCAGCGTTGAGGACGCCTATGGCTACACCTTC.

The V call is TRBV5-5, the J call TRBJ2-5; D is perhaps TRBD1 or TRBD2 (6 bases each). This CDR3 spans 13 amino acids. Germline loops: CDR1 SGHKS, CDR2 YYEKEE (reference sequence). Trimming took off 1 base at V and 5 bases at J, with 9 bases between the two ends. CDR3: CASSLQGRETQYF. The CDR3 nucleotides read TGTGCCAGCAGCTTGCAGGGGAGGGAGACCCAGTACTTC. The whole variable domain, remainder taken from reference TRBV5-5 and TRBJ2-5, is DAGVTQSPTHLIKTRGQQVTLRCSPISGHKSVSWYQQVLGQGPQFIFQYYEKEERGRGNFPDRFSARQFPNYSSELNVNALLLGDSALYLCASSLQGRETQYFGPGTRLLVL.

CDR3 sequence (DNA): TGTGCAAGTCGCCCTAAGGGACAGACGGAAGGTAGCCCCAATAACTATGGCTACACCTTC. Translated, it gives CASRPKGQTEGSPNNYGYTF. The chain is built from TRBV12-2 and TRBJ1-2; the table gives TRBD1 as D, unverified against the DNA. TRBV12-2 is recorded as a pseudogene. This CDR3 has 20 amino acids.

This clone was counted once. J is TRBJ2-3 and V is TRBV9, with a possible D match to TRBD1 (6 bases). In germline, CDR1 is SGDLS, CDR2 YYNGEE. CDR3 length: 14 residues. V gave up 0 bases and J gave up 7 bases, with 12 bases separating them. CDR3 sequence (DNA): TGTGCCAGCAGCGTAGTGGGGGCCGGTAATACGCAGTATTTT. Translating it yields CASSVVGAGNTQYF.

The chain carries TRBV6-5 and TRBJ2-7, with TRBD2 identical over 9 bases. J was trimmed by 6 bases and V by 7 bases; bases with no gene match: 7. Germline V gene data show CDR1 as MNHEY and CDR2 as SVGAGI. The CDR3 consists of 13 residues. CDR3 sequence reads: CASNQRGDREQYF. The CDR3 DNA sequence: TGTGCCAGCAACCAGCGGGGGGATCGCGAGCAGTACTTC.

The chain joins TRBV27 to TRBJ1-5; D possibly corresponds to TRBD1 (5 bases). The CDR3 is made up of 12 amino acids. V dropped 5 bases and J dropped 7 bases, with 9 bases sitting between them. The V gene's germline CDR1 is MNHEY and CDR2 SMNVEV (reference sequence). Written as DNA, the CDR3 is TGTGCCAGCAGTAGATGGGGGCAGCCCCAGCATTTT. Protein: CASSRWGQPQHF.

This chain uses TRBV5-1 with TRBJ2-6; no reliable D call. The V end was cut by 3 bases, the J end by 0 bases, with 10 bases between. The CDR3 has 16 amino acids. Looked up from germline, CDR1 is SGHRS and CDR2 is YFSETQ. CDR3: CASSSGLFSGANVLTF. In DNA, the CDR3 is TGCGCCAGCAGCTCCGGATTGTTCTCTGGGGCCAACGTCCTGACTTTC. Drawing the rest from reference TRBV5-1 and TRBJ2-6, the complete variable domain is KAGVTQTPRYLIKTRGQQVTLSCSPISGHRSVSWYQQTPGQGLQFLFEYFSETQRNKGNFPGRFSGRQFSNSRSEMNVSTLELGDSALYLCASSSGLFSGANVLTFGAGSRLTVL.

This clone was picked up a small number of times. CDR3 sequence reads: CASSIRDGSPGYTF. The CDR3, as DNA: TGTGCCAGTAGTATCCGGGACGGAAGTCCTGGCTACACCTTC. The gene calls are TRBV19 and TRBJ1-2; TRBD1 might be the D (5 bases). The germline CDR1 and CDR2 sequences are LNHDA and SQIVND (reference sequence). CDR3 length: 14 residues. Trimming shortened V by 3 bases and J by 7 bases, and 15 bases separated the two germline ends.

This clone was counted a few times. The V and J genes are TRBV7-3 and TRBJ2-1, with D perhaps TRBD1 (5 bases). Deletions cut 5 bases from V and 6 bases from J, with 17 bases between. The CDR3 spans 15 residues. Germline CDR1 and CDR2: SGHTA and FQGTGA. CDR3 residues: CASSPKSAGRNEQFF. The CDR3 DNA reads TGTGCCAGCAGCCCAAAGTCGGCAGGGCGCAATGAGCAGTTCTTC.

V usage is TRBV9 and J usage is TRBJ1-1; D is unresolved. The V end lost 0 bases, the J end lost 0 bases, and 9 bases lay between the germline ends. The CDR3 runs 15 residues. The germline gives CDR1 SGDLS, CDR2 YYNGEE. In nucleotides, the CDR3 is TGTGCCAGCAGCGTAGATCCTGTGATGAACACTGAAGCTTTCTTT. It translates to CASSVDPVMNTEAFF.

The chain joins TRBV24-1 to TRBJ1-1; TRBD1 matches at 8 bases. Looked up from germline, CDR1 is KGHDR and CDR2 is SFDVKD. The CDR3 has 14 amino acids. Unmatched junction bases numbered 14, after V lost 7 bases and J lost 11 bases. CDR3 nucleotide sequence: TGTGCCACCAGCGAAGGACAGGGTCAAAGGGCTGCTTTCTTT. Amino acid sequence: CATSEGQGQRAAFF.

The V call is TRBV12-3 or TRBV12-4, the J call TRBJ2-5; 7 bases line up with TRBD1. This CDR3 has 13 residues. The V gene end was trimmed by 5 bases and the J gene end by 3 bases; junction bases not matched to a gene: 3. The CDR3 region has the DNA TGTGCCAGCAGTATGGGGACAGAAGAGACCCAGTACTTC. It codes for CASSMGTEETQYF.